Here is one T cell receptor beta chain with its context. This record belongs to a study of cytomegalovirus exposure and HLA in healthy donors. Amplification used 60 Vbeta primers and 13 Jbeta primers. Generated by immunoSEQ multiplex PCR, the TCRdb table keeps only in-frame clones and is missing some. This sample has about 130,000 clones, with approximately 75% found just once. The CDR3 spans 16 residues. Germline CDR1 is SGHTA and CDR2 is FQGTGA. The junction had 17 bases not matched to a gene; V was cut back by 5 bases and J by 7 bases. The chain links TRBV7-3 to TRBJ2-7, with TRBD1 identical over 7 bases. Input material: PBMCs. The TCR sequence derives from a woman aged 50 to 60 in good health and CMV-seronegative. The CDR3 here is CASSQDPAGGLGEQYF. CDR3 coding DNA: TGTGCCAGCAGCCAAGATCCGGCAGGGGGTCTTGGGGAGCAGTACTTC.